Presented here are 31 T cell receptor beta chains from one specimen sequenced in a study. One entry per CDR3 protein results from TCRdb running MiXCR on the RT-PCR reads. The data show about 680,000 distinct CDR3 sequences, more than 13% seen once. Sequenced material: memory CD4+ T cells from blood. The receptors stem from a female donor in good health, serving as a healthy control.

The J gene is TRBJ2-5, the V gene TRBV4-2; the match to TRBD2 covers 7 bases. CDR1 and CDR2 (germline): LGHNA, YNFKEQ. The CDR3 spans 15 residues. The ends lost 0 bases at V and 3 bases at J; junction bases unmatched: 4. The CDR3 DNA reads TGTGCCAGCAGCCAAGACCACGGGACTAAAGAGACCCAGTACTTC. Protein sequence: CASSQDHGTKETQYF.

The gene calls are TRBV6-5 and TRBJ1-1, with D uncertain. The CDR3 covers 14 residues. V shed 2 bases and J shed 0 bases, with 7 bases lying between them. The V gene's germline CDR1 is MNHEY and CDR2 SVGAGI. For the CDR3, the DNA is TGTGCCAGCAGTTACGGGCAGGTGAACACTGAAGCTTTCTTT. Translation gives CASSYGQVNTEAFF.

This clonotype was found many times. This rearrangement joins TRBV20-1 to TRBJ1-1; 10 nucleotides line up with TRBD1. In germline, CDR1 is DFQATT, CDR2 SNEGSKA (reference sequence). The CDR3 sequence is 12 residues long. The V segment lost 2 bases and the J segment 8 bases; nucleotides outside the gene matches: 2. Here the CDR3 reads CSARPTGGEAFF. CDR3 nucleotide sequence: TGCAGTGCTAGACCGACAGGGGGCGAAGCTTTCTTT.

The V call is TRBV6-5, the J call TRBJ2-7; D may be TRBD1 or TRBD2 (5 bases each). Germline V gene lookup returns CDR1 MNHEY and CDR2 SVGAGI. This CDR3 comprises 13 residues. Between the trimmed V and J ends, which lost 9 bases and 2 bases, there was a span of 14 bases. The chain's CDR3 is CASPRDGAYEQYF. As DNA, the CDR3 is TGTGCCAGTCCCCGGGACGGAGCCTACGAGCAGTACTTC.

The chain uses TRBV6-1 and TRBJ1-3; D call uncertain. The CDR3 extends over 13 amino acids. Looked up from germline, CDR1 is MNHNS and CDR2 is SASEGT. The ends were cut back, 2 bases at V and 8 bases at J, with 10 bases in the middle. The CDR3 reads CASSELTLDTIYF. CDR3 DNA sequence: TGTGCCAGCAGTGAATTAACGCTTGACACCATATATTTT.

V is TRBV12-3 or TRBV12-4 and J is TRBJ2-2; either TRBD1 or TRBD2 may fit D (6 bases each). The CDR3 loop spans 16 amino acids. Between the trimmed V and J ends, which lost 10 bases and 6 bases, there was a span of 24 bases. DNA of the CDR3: TGTGCCACTCTTCGAAGAGGGGGAGGTTTCGCCGGGGAGCTGTTTTTT. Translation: CATLRRGGGFAGELFF.

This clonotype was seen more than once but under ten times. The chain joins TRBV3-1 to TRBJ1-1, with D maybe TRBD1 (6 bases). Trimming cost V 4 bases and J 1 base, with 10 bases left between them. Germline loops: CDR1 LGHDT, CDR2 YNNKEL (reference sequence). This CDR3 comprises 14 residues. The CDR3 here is CASSRSTGNTEAFF. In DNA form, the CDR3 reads TGTGCCAGCAGCCGATCGACAGGGAACACTGAAGCTTTCTTT.

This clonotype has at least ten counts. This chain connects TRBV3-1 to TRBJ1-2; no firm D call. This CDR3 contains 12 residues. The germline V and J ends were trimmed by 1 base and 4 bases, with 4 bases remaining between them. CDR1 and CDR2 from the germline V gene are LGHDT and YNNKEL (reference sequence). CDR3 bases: TGTGCCAGCAGCCAAGGGGTCTATGGCTACACCTTC. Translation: CASSQGVYGYTF.

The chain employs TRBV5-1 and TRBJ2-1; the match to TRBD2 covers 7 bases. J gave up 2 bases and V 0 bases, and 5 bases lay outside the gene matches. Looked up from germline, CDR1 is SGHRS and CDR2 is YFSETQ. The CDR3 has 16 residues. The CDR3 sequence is CASSLALAAPYNEQFF. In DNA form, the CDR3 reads TGCGCCAGCAGCTTGGCGCTAGCGGCGCCCTACAATGAGCAGTTCTTC.

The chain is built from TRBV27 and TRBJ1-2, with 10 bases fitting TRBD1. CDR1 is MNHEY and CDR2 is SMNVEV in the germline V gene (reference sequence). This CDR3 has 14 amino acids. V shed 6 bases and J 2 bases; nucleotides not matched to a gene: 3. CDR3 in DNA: TGTGCCAGCAGGAAGGGACAGGGGAACTATGGCTACACCTTC. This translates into CASRKGQGNYGYTF.

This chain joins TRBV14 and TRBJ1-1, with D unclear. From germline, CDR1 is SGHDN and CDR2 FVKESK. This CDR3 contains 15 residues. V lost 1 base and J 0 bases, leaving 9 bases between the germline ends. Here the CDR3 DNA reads TGTGCCAGCAGCCAAGTCTCCGACTTGAACACTGAAGCTTTCTTT. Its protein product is CASSQVSDLNTEAFF. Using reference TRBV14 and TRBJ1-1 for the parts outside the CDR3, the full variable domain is EAGVTQFPSHSVIEKGQTVTLRCDPISGHDNLYWYRRVMGKEIKFLLHFVKESKQDESGMPNNRFLAERTGGTYSTLKVQPAELEDSGVYFCASSQVSDLNTEAFFGQGTRLTVV.

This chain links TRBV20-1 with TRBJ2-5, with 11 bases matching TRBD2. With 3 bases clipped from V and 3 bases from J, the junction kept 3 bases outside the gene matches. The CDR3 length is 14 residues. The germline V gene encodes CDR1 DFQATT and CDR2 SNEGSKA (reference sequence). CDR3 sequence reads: CSARTTSGEETQYF. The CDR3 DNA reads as TGCAGTGCTAGGACGACTAGCGGGGAAGAGACCCAGTACTTC.

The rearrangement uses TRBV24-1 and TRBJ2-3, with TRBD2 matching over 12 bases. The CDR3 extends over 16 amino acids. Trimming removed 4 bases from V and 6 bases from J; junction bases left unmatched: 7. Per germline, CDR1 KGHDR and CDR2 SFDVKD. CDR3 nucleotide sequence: TGTGCCACCAGTGACCGGACTAGCGGGAAGGGGGATACGCAGTATTTT. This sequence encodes CATSDRTSGKGDTQYF.

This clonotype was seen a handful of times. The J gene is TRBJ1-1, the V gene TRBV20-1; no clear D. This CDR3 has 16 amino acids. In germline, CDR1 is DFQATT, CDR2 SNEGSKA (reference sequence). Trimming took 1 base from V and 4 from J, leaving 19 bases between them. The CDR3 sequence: CSARGLAGGVITEAFF. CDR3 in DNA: TGCAGTGCTAGAGGATTAGCGGGAGGAGTGATCACTGAAGCTTTCTTT.

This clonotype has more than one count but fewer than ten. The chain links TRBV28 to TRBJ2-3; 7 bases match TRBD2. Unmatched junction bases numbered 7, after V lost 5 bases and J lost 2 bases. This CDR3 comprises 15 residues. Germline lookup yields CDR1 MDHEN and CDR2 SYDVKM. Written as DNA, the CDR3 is TGTGCCAGCAGTCGGGGGGAAGTAGACACAGATACGCAGTATTTT. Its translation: CASSRGEVDTDTQYF.

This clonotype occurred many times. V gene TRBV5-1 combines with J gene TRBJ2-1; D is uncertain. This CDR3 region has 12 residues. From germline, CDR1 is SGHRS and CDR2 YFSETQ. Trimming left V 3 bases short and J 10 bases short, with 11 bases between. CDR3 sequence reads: CASSSPLLEQFF. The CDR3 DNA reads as TGCGCCAGCAGCTCGCCTCTGTTGGAGCAGTTCTTC. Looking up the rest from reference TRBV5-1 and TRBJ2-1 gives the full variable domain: KAGVTQTPRYLIKTRGQQVTLSCSPISGHRSVSWYQQTPGQGLQFLFEYFSETQRNKGNFPGRFSGRQFSNSRSEMNVSTLELGDSALYLCASSSPLLEQFFGPGTRLTVL.

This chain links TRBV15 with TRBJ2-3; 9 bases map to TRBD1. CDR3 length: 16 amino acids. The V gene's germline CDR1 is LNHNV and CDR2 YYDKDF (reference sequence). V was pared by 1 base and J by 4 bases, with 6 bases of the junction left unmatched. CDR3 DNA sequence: TGTGCCACCAGCAGAGGAAGGGACAGGGTGTCAGATACGCAGTATTTT. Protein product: CATSRGRDRVSDTQYF.

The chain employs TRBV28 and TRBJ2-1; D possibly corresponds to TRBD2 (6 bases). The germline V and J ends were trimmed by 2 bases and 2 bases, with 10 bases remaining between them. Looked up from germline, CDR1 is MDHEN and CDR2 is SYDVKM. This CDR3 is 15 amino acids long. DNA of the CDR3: TGTGCCAGCAGTTTAGACTGGGGGGCCTACAATGAGCAGTTCTTC. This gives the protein CASSLDWGAYNEQFF. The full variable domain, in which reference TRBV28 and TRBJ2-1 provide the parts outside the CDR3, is DVKVTQSSRYLVKRTGEKVFLECVQDMDHENMFWYRQDPGLGLRLIYFSYDVKMKEKGDIPEGYSVSREKKERFSLILESASTNQTSMYLCASSLDWGAYNEQFFGPGTRLTVL.

CDR3 residues: CASSEGVYSNQPQHF. CDR3 nucleotides: TGCGCCAGCTCCGAGGGGGTCTATAGCAATCAGCCCCAGCATTTT. J is TRBJ1-5 and V is TRBV5-1; weak D call: TRBD1 (6 bases). V lost 7 bases, J lost 0 bases, and 14 bases lay in between. The CDR3 is 15 residues long. CDR1 and CDR2 from the germline V gene are SGHRS and YFSETQ.

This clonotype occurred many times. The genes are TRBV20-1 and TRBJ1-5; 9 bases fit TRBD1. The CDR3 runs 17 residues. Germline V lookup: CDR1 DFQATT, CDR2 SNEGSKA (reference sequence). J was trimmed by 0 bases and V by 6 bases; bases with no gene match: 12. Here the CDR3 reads CSANRDRDPYSNQPQHF. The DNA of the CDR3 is TGCAGTGCGAACCGGGACAGGGATCCATATAGCAATCAGCCCCAGCATTTT.

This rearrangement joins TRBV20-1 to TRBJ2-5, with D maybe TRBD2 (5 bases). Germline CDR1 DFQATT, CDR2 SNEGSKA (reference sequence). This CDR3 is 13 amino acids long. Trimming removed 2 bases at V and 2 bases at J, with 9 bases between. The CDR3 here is CSARLALQETQYF. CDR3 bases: TGCAGTGCTAGACTAGCCCTTCAAGAGACCCAGTACTTC.

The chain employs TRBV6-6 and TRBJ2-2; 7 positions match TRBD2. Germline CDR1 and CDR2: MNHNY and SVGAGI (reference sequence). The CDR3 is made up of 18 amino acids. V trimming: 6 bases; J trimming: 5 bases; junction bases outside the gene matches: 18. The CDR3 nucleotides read TGTGCCAGCAGGGGACCTAGCGGCGGGAGAGAAAGGACCGGGGAGCTGTTTTTT. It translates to CASRGPSGGRERTGELFF.

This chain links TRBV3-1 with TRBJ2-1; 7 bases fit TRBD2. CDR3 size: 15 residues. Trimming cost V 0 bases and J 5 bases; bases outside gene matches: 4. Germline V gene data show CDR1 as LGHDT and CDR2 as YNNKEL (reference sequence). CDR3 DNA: TGTGCCAGCAGCCAAGATTCTAGCGGAGACAATGAGCAGTTCTTC. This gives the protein CASSQDSSGDNEQFF.

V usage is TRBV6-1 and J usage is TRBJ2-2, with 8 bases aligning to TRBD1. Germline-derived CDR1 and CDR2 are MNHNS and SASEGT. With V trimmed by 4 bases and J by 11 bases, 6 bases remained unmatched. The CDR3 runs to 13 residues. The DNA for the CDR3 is TGTGCCAGCAGTGCAATCGACAGGGGCGAGCTGTTTTTT. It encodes CASSAIDRGELFF.

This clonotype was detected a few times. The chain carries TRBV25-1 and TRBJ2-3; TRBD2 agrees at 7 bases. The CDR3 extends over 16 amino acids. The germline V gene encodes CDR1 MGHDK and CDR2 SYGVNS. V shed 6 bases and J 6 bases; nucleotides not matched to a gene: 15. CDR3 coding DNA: TGTGCCAGCAGACCTTCGGGGGGTGCTGGGGTTGATACGCAGTATTTT. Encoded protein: CASRPSGGAGVDTQYF.

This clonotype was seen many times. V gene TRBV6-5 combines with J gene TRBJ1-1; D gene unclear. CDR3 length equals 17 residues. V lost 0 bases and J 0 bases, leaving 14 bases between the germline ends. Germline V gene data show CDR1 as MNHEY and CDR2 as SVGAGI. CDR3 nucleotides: TGTGCCAGCAGTTACTCGGCCGGGCTGGGTGTGAACACTGAAGCTTTCTTT. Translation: CASSYSAGLGVNTEAFF.

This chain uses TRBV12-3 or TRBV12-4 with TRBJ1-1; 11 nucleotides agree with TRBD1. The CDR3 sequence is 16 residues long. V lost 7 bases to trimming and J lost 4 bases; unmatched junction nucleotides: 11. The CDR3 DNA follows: TGTGCCAGCACCCCCTGGGCCGGGACAGGGGGCACTGAAGCTTTCTTT. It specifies CASTPWAGTGGTEAFF.

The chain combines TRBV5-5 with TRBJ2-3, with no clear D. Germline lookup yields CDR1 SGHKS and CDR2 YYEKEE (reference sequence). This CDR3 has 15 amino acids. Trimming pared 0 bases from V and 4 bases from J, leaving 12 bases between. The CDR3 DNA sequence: TGTGCCAGCAGCTTGGAAAACAAGATTGCAGATACGCAGTATTTT. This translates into CASSLENKIADTQYF.

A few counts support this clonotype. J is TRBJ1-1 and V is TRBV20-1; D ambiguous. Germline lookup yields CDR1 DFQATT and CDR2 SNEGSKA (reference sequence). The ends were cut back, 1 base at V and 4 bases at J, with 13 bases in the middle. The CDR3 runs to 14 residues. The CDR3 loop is CSARASERATEAFF. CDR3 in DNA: TGCAGTGCTAGAGCCTCAGAGAGGGCCACTGAAGCTTTCTTT.

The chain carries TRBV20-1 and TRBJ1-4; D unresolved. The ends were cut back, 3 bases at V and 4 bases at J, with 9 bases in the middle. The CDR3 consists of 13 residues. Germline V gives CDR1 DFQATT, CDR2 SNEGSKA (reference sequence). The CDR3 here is CSASRHFNEKLFF. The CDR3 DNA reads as TGCAGTGCTAGTCGGCATTTTAATGAAAAACTGTTTTTT.

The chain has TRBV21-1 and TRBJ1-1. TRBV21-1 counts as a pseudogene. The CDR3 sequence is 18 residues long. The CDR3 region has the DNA TGTGCCAGCAGCAAAGGCCAGGTTGCCGCTCTTGGGCACACTGAAGCTTTCTTT. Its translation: CASSKGQVAALGHTEAFF.